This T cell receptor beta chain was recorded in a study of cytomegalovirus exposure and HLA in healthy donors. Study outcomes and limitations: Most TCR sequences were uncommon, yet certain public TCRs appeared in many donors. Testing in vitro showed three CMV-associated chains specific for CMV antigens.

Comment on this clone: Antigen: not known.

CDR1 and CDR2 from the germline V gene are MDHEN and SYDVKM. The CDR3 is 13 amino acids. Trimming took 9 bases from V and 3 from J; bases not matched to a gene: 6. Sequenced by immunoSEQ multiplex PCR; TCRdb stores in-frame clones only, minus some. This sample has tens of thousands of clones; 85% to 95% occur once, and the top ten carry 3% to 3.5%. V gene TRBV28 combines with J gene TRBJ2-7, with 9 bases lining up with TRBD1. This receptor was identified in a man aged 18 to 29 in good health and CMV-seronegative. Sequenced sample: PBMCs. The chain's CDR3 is CASTGGPLYEQYF. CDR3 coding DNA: TGTGCCAGTACAGGGGGCCCCCTCTACGAGCAGTACTTC.